This T cell receptor beta chain derives from a study of blood T cells in healthy people across ages. Trimming cost V 0 bases and J 0 bases; bases outside gene matches: 12. The length of the CDR3 is 19 residues. The germline V gene encodes CDR1 SGHTA and CDR2 FQGTGA. With a J-beta primer mix and a sample-barcoded 5' primer, a second PCR ran roughly 6 to 11 cycles. Each cDNA molecule was tagged by a template-switch adaptor with 12 random nucleotides. MiXCR was run by TCRdb on the 5' RACE reads, yielding one entry per CDR3 protein. This table holds fewer than 2,000,000 distinct CDR3 sequences, more than 35% found once. Comment on this clonotype: Its antigen is still unknown.

Whole-study findings and limits: The study found TCR beta diversity correlated strongly with naive T cell percentage.

Total RNA, at least 5.5 micrograms per sample, came from PBMCs. This chain joins TRBV7-3 and TRBJ1-1; 8 positions match TRBD1. The sequence derives from a human donor in good health. The sequenced sample was blood. The DNA of the CDR3 is TGTGCCAGCAGCTTAACTTCGGAGGGACAGGAAATTATGAACACTGAAGCTTTCTTT. Protein: CASSLTSEGQEIMNTEAFF.